The sequence of this T cell receptor (beta chain) was determined in a study of cytomegalovirus exposure and HLA in healthy donors. The PCR was carried out with 60 Vbeta primers and 13 Jbeta primers. Assay: immunoSEQ multiplex PCR; the TCRdb copy retains only in-frame clones and omits some. Of tens of thousands of clones listed, around four fifths are singletons. Looked up from germline, CDR1 is MNHNS and CDR2 is SASEGT. The germline V and J ends were trimmed by 0 bases and 6 bases, with 12 bases remaining between them. The CDR3 is 14 amino acids. This clone was detected only once. Antigen unknown. Study-wide results and caveats: Presence/absence analyses rested on an assumption that sequencing depth was roughly uniform across donors. Per a prior analysis, the majority of TCR beta V segments were productive roughly 87% or roughly 30% of the time. In a later analysis, specific HLA alleles were associated with around 17,000 TCR beta sequences at a 0.05 false discovery rate. Researchers reported in a later analysis that a missense DCLRE1C variant was tied to TCR beta V- and J-gene trimming.

The specimen was PBMCs. This sequence was found in a male donor in good health and CMV-seropositive. V is TRBV6-1 and J is TRBJ2-7, with D possibly being TRBD2 (5 bases). In DNA form, the CDR3 reads TGTGCCAGCAGTGAAGCTCTATTCAGCGGCGAGCAGTACTTC. Amino acids: CASSEALFSGEQYF.